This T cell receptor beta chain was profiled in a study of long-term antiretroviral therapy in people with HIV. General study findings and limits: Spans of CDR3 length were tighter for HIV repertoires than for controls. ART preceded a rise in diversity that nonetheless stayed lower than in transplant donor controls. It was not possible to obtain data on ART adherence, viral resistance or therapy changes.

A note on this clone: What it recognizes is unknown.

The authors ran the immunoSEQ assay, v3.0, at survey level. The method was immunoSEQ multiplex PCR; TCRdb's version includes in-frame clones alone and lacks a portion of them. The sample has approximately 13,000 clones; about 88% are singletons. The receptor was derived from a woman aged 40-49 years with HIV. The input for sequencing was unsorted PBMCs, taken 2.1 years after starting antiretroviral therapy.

CDR3 DNA: TGTGCCAGCACCCTTCGTTCGAGCTCCTACAATGAGCAGTTCTTC. This codes for CASTLRSSSYNEQFF. The chain links TRBV7-2 to TRBJ2-1; D not certain. The length of the CDR3 is 15 residues. Per the germline V gene, CDR1 is SGHTA and CDR2 is FQGNSA. The ends were cut back, 7 bases at V and 0 bases at J, with 13 bases in the middle.